This T cell receptor beta chain comes out of a study of blood T cell repertoires in COVID-19. Authors' data handling: The authors estimated nucleated cell counts from reference gene primer amplification. Repertoires were generated with immunoSEQ multiplex PCR, while TCRdb's copy carries only in-frame clones and drops some. V and J calls and clone size are copied from that table; D and trimming were computed from the DNA. The sample consists of 97,000 or so clones, 80% to 95% of them appearing once. Patients at the Seattle site were enrolled during active infection and followed longitudinally. This receptor was taken from a woman aged 45-65 years with COVID-19, enrolled during active disease. The specimen was peripheral blood.

The CDR3 loop is CASHLRTGIGTEAFF. CDR3 bases: TGTGCCAGTCACCTTAGGACAGGGATAGGGACTGAAGCTTTCTTT. The J gene is TRBJ1-1, the V gene TRBV19; the match to TRBD1 covers 8 bases. The CDR3 spans 15 residues. V lost 8 bases to trimming and J lost 5 bases; unmatched junction nucleotides: 13. CDR1 is LNHDA, CDR2 SQIVND, per germline (reference sequence).